The clone carrying this T cell receptor (beta chain) was observed many times. This sample was included in a study of human T cells and chemical hapten exposure. As the library was built, unique molecular identifiers were attached to individual cDNA molecules. TCRdb redid the calling of the RACE reads with MiXCR, one entry per CDR3 protein. Of 55,000 to 75,000 distinct CDR3 sequences in the sample, approximately 6.1% are singletons; the top ten hold around 3.4%. Time point of the sample: healthy volunteer bleed at 6 weeks. RNA extraction used unfractionated whole blood as the source of total RNA. The CDR3 is made up of 18 amino acids. Germline CDR1 and CDR2: MNHEY and SMNVEV (reference sequence). V lost 5 bases to trimming and J lost 2 bases; unmatched junction nucleotides: 9.

The genes are TRBV27 and TRBJ2-3, with 14 bases fitting TRBD2. The receptor was derived from a female donor in good health. Some clones in this sample may be carry-over from other donors' samples. Sample: whole blood. CDR3 coding DNA: TGTGCCAGCAGTCCCTTGACTAGCGGGAGGGCCCTCACAGATACGCAGTATTTT. This encodes CASSPLTSGRALTDTQYF.